A single sample gave rise to the 6 T cell receptor beta chains below, sequenced in a study of blood T cell repertoires in COVID-19. The protocol was immunoSEQ multiplex PCR, while the TCRdb copy is restricted to in-frame clones and leaves out a portion. The table includes 150,000 or so clones, around two thirds detected once. The sequencing sample was made of peripheral blood. These receptors were obtained from a woman older than 75 with acute or convalescent COVID-19.

The chain recombines TRBV27 with TRBJ1-4; 9 bases map to TRBD1. J gave up 4 bases and V 5 bases, and 8 bases lay outside the gene matches. CDR3 length: 16 amino acids. CDR1 is MNHEY, CDR2 SMNVEV, per germline (reference sequence). CDR3 sequence: CASSPGTGWDNEKLFF. DNA for the CDR3: TGTGCCAGCAGTCCGGGGACAGGGTGGGATAATGAAAAACTGTTTTTT.

This chain uses TRBV7-2 with TRBJ1-1; D call uncertain. CDR3 size: 14 residues. Germline values: CDR1 SGHTA, CDR2 FQGNSA. V was trimmed by 4 bases and J by 2 bases, leaving 11 bases between them. CDR3 sequence: CASSSTERNTEAFF. For the CDR3, the DNA is TGTGCCAGCAGCTCGACGGAGAGAAACACTGAAGCTTTCTTT.

This chain joins TRBV28 and TRBJ2-7; 10 positions agree with TRBD2. Losses at the gene ends were 6 bases for V and 2 bases for J; bases not matched to a gene: 7. The CDR3 covers 15 residues. Germline CDR1 is MDHEN and CDR2 is SYDVKM. CDR3 in amino acids: CASRPPSGGPYEQYF. DNA of the CDR3: TGTGCCAGCAGACCTCCTAGCGGGGGCCCCTACGAGCAGTACTTC.

This chain connects TRBV29-1 to TRBJ1-2, with D tentatively TRBD1 (6 bases). CDR3 size: 12 residues. Germline V CDR1 and CDR2: SQVTM, ANQGSEA. V lost 4 bases to trimming and J lost 5 bases, with 11 bases between them. The CDR3 region is CSVVEDSYGYTF. For the CDR3, the DNA is TGCAGCGTTGTCGAGGACAGTTATGGCTACACCTTC.

J is TRBJ2-6 and V is TRBV6-5; D unresolved. CDR1 MNHEY and CDR2 SVGAGI come from the germline V gene. Trimming shortened V by 10 bases and J by 1 base, and 11 bases separated the two germline ends. The CDR3 contains 14 residues. DNA of the CDR3: TGTGCCACCAAACCTCTATCTGGGGCCAACGTCCTGACTTTC. It codes for CATKPLSGANVLTF.

The chain couples TRBV5-6 to TRBJ2-2; 8 bases agree with TRBD1. The CDR3 consists of 14 residues. V shed 4 bases, J shed 5 bases, and the junction held 4 bases outside the gene matches. Germline assignment: CDR1 SGHDT and CDR2 YYEEEE. CDR3: CASSLDRDTGELFF. CDR3 coding DNA: TGTGCCAGCAGCCTGGACAGGGATACCGGGGAGCTGTTTTTT.